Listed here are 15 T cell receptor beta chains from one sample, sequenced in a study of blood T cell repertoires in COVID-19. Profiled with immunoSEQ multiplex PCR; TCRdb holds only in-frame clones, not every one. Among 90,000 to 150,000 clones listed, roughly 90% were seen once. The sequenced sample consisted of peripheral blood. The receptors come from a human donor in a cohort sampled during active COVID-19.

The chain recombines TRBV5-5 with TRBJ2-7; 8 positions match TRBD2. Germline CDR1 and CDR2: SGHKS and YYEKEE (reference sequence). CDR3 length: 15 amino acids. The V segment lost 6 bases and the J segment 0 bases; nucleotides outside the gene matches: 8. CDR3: CASTVRGVGSYEQYF. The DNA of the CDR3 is TGTGCCAGCACCGTGCGGGGGGTAGGCTCCTACGAGCAGTACTTC.

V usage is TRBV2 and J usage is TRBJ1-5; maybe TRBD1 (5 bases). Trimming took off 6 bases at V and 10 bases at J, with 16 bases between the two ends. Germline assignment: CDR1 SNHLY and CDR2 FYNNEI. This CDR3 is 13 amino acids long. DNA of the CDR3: TGTGCCAGCAGAAAGGACAATTTTGTCCCCCAGCATTTT. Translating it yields CASRKDNFVPQHF. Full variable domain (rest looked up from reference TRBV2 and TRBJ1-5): EPEVTQTPSHQVTQMGQEVILRCVPISNHLYFYWYRQILGQKVEFLVSFYNNEISEKSEIFDDQFSVERPDGSNFTLKIRSTKLEDSAMYFCASRKDNFVPQHFGDGTRLSIL.

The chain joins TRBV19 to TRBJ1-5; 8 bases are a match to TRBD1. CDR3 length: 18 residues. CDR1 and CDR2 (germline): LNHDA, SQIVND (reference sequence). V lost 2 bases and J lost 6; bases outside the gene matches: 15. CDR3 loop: CASSIRSGGRGRGQPQHF. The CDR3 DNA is TGTGCCAGTAGTATAAGGAGTGGGGGCAGGGGGCGCGGTCAGCCCCAGCATTTT.

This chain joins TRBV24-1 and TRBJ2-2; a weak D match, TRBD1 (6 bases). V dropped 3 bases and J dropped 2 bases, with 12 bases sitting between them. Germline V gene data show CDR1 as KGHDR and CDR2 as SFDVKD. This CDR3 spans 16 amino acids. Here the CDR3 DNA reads TGTGCCACCAGTGATGCCGGGACACCTAACACCGGGGAGCTGTTTTTT. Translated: CATSDAGTPNTGELFF.

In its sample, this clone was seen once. CDR3 sequence (DNA): TGCAGCGTCGTCGGGAGGCGGAACACCGGGGAGCTGTTTTTT. This sequence encodes CSVVGRRNTGELFF. The chain has TRBV29-1 and TRBJ2-2; 7 bases fit TRBD2. The junction had 5 bases not matched to a gene; V was cut back by 6 bases and J by 1 base. Germline-derived CDR1 and CDR2 are SQVTM and ANQGSEA. The CDR3 covers 14 residues.

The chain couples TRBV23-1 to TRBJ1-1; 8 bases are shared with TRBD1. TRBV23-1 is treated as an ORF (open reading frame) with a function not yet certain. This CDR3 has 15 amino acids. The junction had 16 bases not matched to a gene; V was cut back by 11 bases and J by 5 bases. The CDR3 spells CAPMRTGSRETEAFF. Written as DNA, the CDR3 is TGCGCCCCGATGAGGACAGGGAGCCGGGAGACTGAAGCTTTCTTT.

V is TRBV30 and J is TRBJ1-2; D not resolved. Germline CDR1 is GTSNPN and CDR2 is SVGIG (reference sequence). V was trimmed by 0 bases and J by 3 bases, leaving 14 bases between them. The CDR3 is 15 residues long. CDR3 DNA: TGTGCCTGGAGTGTAATCGGAAAAGCGGACTATGGCTACACCTTC. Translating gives CAWSVIGKADYGYTF. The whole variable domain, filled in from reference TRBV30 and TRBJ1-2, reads SQTIHQWPATLVQPVGSPLSLECTVEGTSNPNLYWYRQAAGRGLQLLFYSVGIGQISSEVPQNLSASRPQDRQFILSSKKLLLSDSGFYLCAWSVIGKADYGYTFGSGTRLTVV.

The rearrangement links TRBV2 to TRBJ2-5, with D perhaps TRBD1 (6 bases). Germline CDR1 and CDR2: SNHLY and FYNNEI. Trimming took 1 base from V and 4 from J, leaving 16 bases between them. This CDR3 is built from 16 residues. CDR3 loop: CASSEGWGRLGETQYF. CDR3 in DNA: TGTGCCAGCAGTGAAGGTTGGGGGCGACTGGGAGAGACCCAGTACTTC. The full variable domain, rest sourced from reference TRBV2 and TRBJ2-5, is EPEVTQTPSHQVTQMGQEVILRCVPISNHLYFYWYRQILGQKVEFLVSFYNNEISEKSEIFDDQFSVERPDGSNFTLKIRSTKLEDSAMYFCASSEGWGRLGETQYFGPGTRLLVL.

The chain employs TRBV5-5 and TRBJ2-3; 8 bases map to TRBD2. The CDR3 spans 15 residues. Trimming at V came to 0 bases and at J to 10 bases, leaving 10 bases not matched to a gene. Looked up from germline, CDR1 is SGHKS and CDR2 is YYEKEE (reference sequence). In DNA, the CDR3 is TGTGCCAGCAGCTTGGGGCGGGGGGCCCAAGTCCCGCAGTATTTT. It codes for CASSLGRGAQVPQYF.

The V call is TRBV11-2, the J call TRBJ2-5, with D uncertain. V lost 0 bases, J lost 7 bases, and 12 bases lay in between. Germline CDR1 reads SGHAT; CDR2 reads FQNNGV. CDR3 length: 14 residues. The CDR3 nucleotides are TGTGCCAGCAGCTTAGAGGCCGGGTCCTGGACCCAGTACTTC. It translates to CASSLEAGSWTQYF. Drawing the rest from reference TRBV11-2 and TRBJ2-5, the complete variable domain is EAGVAQSPRYKIIEKRQSVAFWCNPISGHATLYWYQQILGQGPKLLIQFQNNGVVDDSQLPKDRFSAERLKGVDSTLKIQPAKLEDSAVYLCASSLEAGSWTQYFGPGTRLLVL.

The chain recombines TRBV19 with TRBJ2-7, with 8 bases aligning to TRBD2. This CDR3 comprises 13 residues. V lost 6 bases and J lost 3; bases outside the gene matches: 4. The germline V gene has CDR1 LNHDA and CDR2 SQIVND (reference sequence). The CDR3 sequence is CASSGRGFYEQYF. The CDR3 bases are TGTGCCAGTAGCGGGAGGGGGTTCTACGAGCAGTACTTC.

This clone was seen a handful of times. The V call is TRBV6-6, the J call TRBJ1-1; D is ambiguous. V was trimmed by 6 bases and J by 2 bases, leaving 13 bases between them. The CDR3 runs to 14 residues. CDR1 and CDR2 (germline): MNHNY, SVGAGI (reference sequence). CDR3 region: CASSFRRDNTEAFF. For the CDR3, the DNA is TGTGCCAGCAGCTTCCGGAGGGATAACACTGAAGCTTTCTTT.

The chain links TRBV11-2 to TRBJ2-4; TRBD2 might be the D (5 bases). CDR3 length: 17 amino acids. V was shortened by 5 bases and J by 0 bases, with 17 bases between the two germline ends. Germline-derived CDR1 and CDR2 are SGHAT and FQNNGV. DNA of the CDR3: TGTGCCAGCAGCCCCGTTGGGCCGGGAATAGCCAAAAACATTCAGTACTTC. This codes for CASSPVGPGIAKNIQYF.

This CDR3 is CATSEAGTGGLSSYNEQFF. CDR3 in DNA: TGTGCCACCAGTGAAGCCGGGACAGGGGGTCTTAGCTCCTACAATGAGCAGTTCTTC. This chain joins TRBV24-1 and TRBJ2-1, with 11 bases identical to TRBD1. Unmatched junction bases numbered 10, after V lost 4 bases and J lost 0 bases. Germline values: CDR1 KGHDR, CDR2 SFDVKD. The CDR3 length is 19 residues.

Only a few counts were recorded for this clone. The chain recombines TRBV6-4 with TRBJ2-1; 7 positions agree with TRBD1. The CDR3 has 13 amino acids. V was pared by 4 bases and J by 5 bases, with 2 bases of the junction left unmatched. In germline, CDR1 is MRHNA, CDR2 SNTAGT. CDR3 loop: CASSGTGDNEQFF. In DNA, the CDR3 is TGTGCCAGCAGTGGGACAGGTGACAATGAGCAGTTCTTC.